This passage covers 14 T cell receptor beta chains from one sample sequenced in a study of OX40 agonist ivuxolimab in advanced cancers. TCRdb's table, derived via immunoSEQ multiplex PCR, lists solely in-frame clones and lacks some. The data contain more than 75,000 clones, around 85% of them singletons. Sequencing was performed on CD4+ or CD8+ T cells sorted from blood, taken in a trial of the OX40 agonist ivuxolimab. The origin of the receptors is an adult with an advanced solid tumor such as melanoma, head and neck, liver or kidney cancer.

The chain couples TRBV7-2 to TRBJ2-3; possibly TRBD1 or TRBD2 for D (5 bases each). CDR1 and CDR2 (germline): SGHTA, FQGNSA. The CDR3 covers 15 residues. Trimming pared 2 bases from V and 1 base from J, leaving 10 bases between. The DNA for the CDR3 is TGTGCCAGCAGCTTACGGTCGGGGCGCACAGATACGCAGTATTTT. Residues: CASSLRSGRTDTQYF.

This clone was picked up one time. The chain couples TRBV14 to TRBJ2-7, with D uncertain. The ends were cut back, 0 bases at V and 4 bases at J, with 19 bases in the middle. Germline V gene data show CDR1 as SGHDN and CDR2 as FVKESK. The CDR3 spans 17 residues. CDR3 region: CASSQEGDLTYRYEQYF. CDR3 in DNA: TGTGCCAGCAGCCAAGAGGGTGACTTGACGTATAGGTACGAGCAGTACTTC.

V and J are TRBV9 and TRBJ1-4; no firm D call. Trimming removed 4 bases at V and 8 bases at J, with 18 bases between. The CDR3 length is 15 residues. Germline CDR1 and CDR2: SGDLS and YYNGEE. CDR3 nucleotides: TGTGCCAGCAGCTCCAGTCCTCTTAGTAACGAAAAACTGTTTTTT. Translation gives CASSSSPLSNEKLFF.

The chain combines TRBV30 with TRBJ1-1; D is undetermined. CDR1 is GTSNPN and CDR2 is SVGIG in the germline V gene (reference sequence). Trimming left V 0 bases short and J 3 bases short, with 8 bases between. The CDR3 has 13 residues. The CDR3 DNA reads as TGTGCCTGGAGTGTAAAAGGACACACTGAAGCTTTCTTT. This gives the protein CAWSVKGHTEAFF. Together with reference TRBV30 and TRBJ1-1, the CDR3 gives the full variable domain: SQTIHQWPATLVQPVGSPLSLECTVEGTSNPNLYWYRQAAGRGLQLLFYSVGIGQISSEVPQNLSASRPQDRQFILSSKKLLLSDSGFYLCAWSVKGHTEAFFGQGTRLTVV.

Many counts were recorded for this clone. The rearrangement links TRBV18 to TRBJ1-5, with unresolved D. The V gene's germline CDR1 is KGHSH and CDR2 LQKENI. The CDR3 contains 13 residues. Trimming took off 0 bases at V and 9 bases at J, with 9 bases between the two ends. The chain's CDR3 is CASSPPGPGPQHF. CDR3 in DNA: TGTGCCAGCTCACCACCAGGGCCGGGGCCCCAGCATTTT.

The chain employs TRBV5-1 and TRBJ2-3; TRBD2 matches 9 bases. The CDR3 is 18 residues long. V was pared by 1 base and J by 0 bases, with 9 bases of the junction left unmatched. The germline V gene encodes CDR1 SGHRS and CDR2 YFSETQ. In DNA form, the CDR3 reads TGCGCCAGCAGCTTGATAGCGGGAGCCTATCCTAGCACAGATACGCAGTATTTT. It encodes CASSLIAGAYPSTDTQYF.

This chain connects TRBV29-1 to TRBJ2-7; 8 nucleotides line up with TRBD1. Looked up from germline, CDR1 is SQVTM and CDR2 is ANQGSEA. The junction had 10 bases not matched to a gene; V was cut back by 7 bases and J by 2 bases. The length of the CDR3 is 14 residues. The CDR3 here is CSAKRGTGPYEQYF. CDR3 nucleotides: TGCAGCGCAAAACGCGGGACAGGACCCTACGAGCAGTACTTC.

The CDR3 sequence: CASSLQGGPWNEQFF. The CDR3 coding sequence is TGTGCCAGCAGCTTGCAGGGGGGCCCGTGGAATGAGCAGTTCTTC. The chain links TRBV7-2 to TRBJ2-1; D possibly corresponds to TRBD1 (7 bases). The CDR3 spans 15 residues. Trimming removed 3 bases from V and 7 bases from J, with 16 bases in between. Germline CDR1 SGHTA, CDR2 FQGNSA.

The rearrangement links TRBV29-1 to TRBJ2-3; TRBD2 is a possible D gene (7 bases). Germline CDR1 and CDR2: SQVTM and ANQGSEA. This CDR3 comprises 13 residues. The V gene lost 4 bases and the J gene lost 2 bases, with 10 bases spanning the gap. The CDR3 region is CSVGGGPTDTQYF. The CDR3 nucleotides read TGCAGCGTTGGCGGGGGCCCCACAGATACGCAGTATTTT.

The chain has TRBV6-1 and TRBJ1-3; maybe TRBD1 (5 bases). The CDR3 has 14 amino acids. The germline CDR1 and CDR2 sequences are MNHNS and SASEGT. V lost 7 bases, J lost 0 bases, and 10 bases lay in between. CDR3 DNA: TGTGCCAGCACCAGGGACCGCTCTGGAAACACCATATATTTT. Its translation: CASTRDRSGNTIYF.

The chain carries TRBV27 and TRBJ2-2; 9 bases map to TRBD2. The CDR3 has 15 amino acids. CDR1 and CDR2 from the germline V gene are MNHEY and SMNVEV (reference sequence). Trimming cost V 5 bases and J 8 bases; bases outside gene matches: 9. The CDR3 protein is CASSPGLAGTGELFF. The CDR3 coding sequence is TGTGCCAGCAGTCCGGGACTAGCTGGGACGGGGGAGCTGTTTTTT.

CDR3 DNA: TGTGCCAGCAGTTACGACGCCTCCGGCCATCAGCCCCAGCATTTT. Its translation is CASSYDASGHQPQHF. This chain joins TRBV6-5 and TRBJ1-5; no reliable D call. CDR1 and CDR2 from the germline V gene are MNHEY and SVGAGI. The V and J ends lost 2 bases and 5 bases respectively, with 13 bases between them. The CDR3 runs 15 residues.

V and J are TRBV10-1 and TRBJ2-2; no firm D call. CDR1 is WNHNN, CDR2 SYGVQD, per germline (reference sequence). This CDR3 contains 13 residues. Trimming cost V 4 bases and J 1 base, with 4 bases left between them. This chain's CDR3 is CASSVGNTGELFF. CDR3 sequence (DNA): TGCGCCAGCAGTGTCGGGAACACCGGGGAGCTGTTTTTT.

This clone was counted a single time. The CDR3 DNA reads as TGTGCCAGCAGAGGGACTAGCGGGGGCAATGAGCAGTTCTTC. This gives the protein CASRGTSGGNEQFF. The chain has TRBV6-6 and TRBJ2-1; 14 positions agree with TRBD2. This CDR3 contains 14 residues. Germline V lookup: CDR1 MNHNY, CDR2 SVGAGI (reference sequence). V was pared by 6 bases and J by 6 bases, with 1 base of the junction left unmatched.